This TCR beta chain comes out of a study of glioma-infiltrating T cells. Amplification of TCR alpha and beta CDR3 regions from RNA used iRepertoire nested multiplex PCR. One entry per CDR3 protein results from TCRdb running MiXCR on the multiplex PCR reads. The sample has roughly 120,000 distinct CDR3 sequences; 20% to 25% are singletons. The CDR3 spans 16 residues. With 5 bases clipped from V and 0 bases from J, the junction kept 4 bases outside the gene matches. Specimen: glioma tissue, nonneoplastic brain tissue, or PBMCs (not recorded which). This clonotype originated in a human donor with low-grade glioma or glioblastoma, undergoing nonglioma brain surgery, or in good health (not recorded which). The chain carries TRBV12-3 or TRBV12-4 and TRBJ2-1; 10 bases fit TRBD2. The CDR3 loop reads CASSQLAGVSYNEQFF. The CDR3 DNA reads TGTGCCAGCAGTCAGCTAGCGGGGGTCTCCTACAATGAGCAGTTCTTC.